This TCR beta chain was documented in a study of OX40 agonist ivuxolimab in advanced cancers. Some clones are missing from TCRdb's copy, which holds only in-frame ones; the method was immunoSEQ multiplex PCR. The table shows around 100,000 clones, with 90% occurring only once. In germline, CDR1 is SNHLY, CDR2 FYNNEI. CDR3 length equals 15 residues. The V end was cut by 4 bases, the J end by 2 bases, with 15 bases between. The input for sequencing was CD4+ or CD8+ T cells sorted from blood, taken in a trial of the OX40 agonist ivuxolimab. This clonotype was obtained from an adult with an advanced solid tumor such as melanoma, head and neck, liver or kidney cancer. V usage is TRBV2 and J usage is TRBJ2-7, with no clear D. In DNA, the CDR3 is TGTGCCAGCAGTGGAGTGTTGGCGGCGACCTACGAGCAGTACTTC. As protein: CASSGVLAATYEQYF.